The 25 T cell receptor beta chains listed next were all sequenced from one sample in a study of monozygotic twins with inflammatory bowel disease. TCRdb re-called the 5' RACE reads; every CDR3 protein appears as one record, without DNA. The listing records around 140,000 distinct CDR3 sequences. What was sequenced was blood. These receptors originate from a human donor with ulcerative colitis or Crohn's disease, or a healthy co-twin of an affected twin (not recorded which).

V and J are TRBV4-3 and TRBJ1-2; there is no DNA to check the TCRdb D call of TRBD1. Germline values: CDR1 LGHNA, CDR2 YSLEER. The CDR3 extends over 15 amino acids. CDR3 protein: CASSQGFTGSYGYTF.

J is TRBJ1-6 and V is TRBV7-3; TCRdb's assignment of TRBD1 cannot be checked, as there is no DNA. Germline V gene lookup returns CDR1 SGHTA and CDR2 FQGTGA. CDR3 size: 14 residues. The CDR3 sequence is CASSAGTVNSPLHF.

This sequence joins TRBV30 and TRBJ2-1. Looked up from germline, CDR1 is GTSNPN and CDR2 is SVGIG (reference sequence). CDR3 length: 11 residues. The CDR3 spells CARDLYNEQFF.

V usage is TRBV5-1 and J usage is TRBJ1-2; the TCRdb D gene call, TRBD1, has no DNA to confirm it. The CDR3 contains 15 residues. Germline CDR1 and CDR2: SGHRS and YFSETQ. CDR3 sequence: CASSQRQGTAYGYTF.

The V and J genes are TRBV5-1 and TRBJ1-1; TCRdb outputs TRBD1, but without DNA this stays unchecked. The CDR3 runs to 13 residues. Germline V gene lookup returns CDR1 SGHRS and CDR2 YFSETQ. CDR3 amino acids: CASSFSISEGAFF. The full variable domain, its missing parts supplied by reference TRBV5-1 and TRBJ1-1, is KAGVTQTPRYLIKTRGQQVTLSCSPISGHRSVSWYQQTPGQGLQFLFEYFSETQRNKGNFPGRFSGRQFSNSRSEMNVSTLELGDSALYLCASSFSISEGAFFGQGTRLTVV.

The rearrangement links TRBV2 to TRBJ1-2. The CDR3 length is 14 residues. Germline V gene data show CDR1 as SNHLY and CDR2 as FYNNEI. The CDR3 region is CASRGLRGNYGYTF.

The CDR3 sequence: CASSQEEPWQGGNEQFF. This chain links TRBV4-3 with TRBJ2-1; TCRdb designates TRBD1, a call that cannot be tested without DNA. Per the germline V gene, CDR1 is LGHNA and CDR2 is YSLEER. This CDR3 spans 17 amino acids.

The V call is TRBV5-1, the J call TRBJ2-1; TCRdb names TRBD2, which stays unverified in the absence of DNA. Germline values: CDR1 SGHRS, CDR2 YFSETQ. CDR3 length: 16 amino acids. The CDR3 region is CASSSGPIVSRNEQFF.

The CDR3 sequence is CSATGSNYGYTF. This rearrangement joins TRBV20-1 to TRBJ1-2. The CDR3 is made up of 12 amino acids. Germline CDR1 reads DFQATT; CDR2 reads SNEGSKA (reference sequence).

The chain uses TRBV20-1 and TRBJ2-3. Per germline, CDR1 DFQATT and CDR2 SNEGSKA (reference sequence). This CDR3 comprises 14 residues. This CDR3 is CSARGLISTDTQYF.

CDR3 residues: CAISGEAGGLNYEQYF. The chain has TRBV10-3 and TRBJ2-7; TCRdb indicates TRBD2, and absent DNA this call remains unverified. This CDR3 has 16 amino acids. Per germline, CDR1 ENHRY and CDR2 SYGVKD.

CDR3 loop: CSALGFGTGGLTEAFF. This chain joins TRBV20-1 and TRBJ1-1; TCRdb's assignment of TRBD1 cannot be checked, as there is no DNA. This CDR3 has 16 residues. Germline CDR1 and CDR2: DFQATT and SNEGSKA (reference sequence).

This chain's CDR3 is CASSSSDRPYGYTF. This chain links TRBV7-9 with TRBJ1-2; TCRdb indicates TRBD1, and absent DNA this call remains unverified. This CDR3 spans 14 amino acids. Germline V CDR1 and CDR2: SEHNR, FQNEAQ (reference sequence). The full variable domain, its missing parts supplied by reference TRBV7-9 and TRBJ1-2, is DTGVSQNPRHKITKRGQNVTFRCDPISEHNRLYWYRQTLGQGPEFLTYFQNEAQLEKSRLLSDRFSAERPKGSFSTLEIQRTEQGDSAMYLCASSSSDRPYGYTFGSGTRLTVV.

This CDR3 is CASSSGQILAKNIQYF. The J gene is TRBJ2-4, the V gene TRBV19; no DNA is available, so the TRBD1 call from TCRdb remains unchecked. The CDR3 sequence is 16 residues long. Germline-derived CDR1 and CDR2 are LNHDA and SQIVND (reference sequence).

The rearrangement joins TRBV20-1 to TRBJ2-7; TCRdb's D call of TRBD2 is untestable without DNA. This CDR3 has 13 amino acids. Germline V CDR1 and CDR2: DFQATT, SNEGSKA (reference sequence). This CDR3 is CSASGTSWAEQYF.

This chain connects TRBV7-2 to TRBJ1-1; with no DNA, the TCRdb D assignment of TRBD1 cannot be verified. The germline V gene has CDR1 SGHTA and CDR2 FQGNSA. CDR3 length equals 16 residues. The CDR3 region is CASSFGTGLENTEAFF. Filled out from reference TRBV7-2 and TRBJ1-1, the complete variable domain reads GAGVSQSPSNKVTEKGKDVELRCDPISGHTALYWYRQSLGQGLEFLIYFQGNSAPDKSGLPSDRFSAERTGGSVSTLTIQRTQQEDSAVYLCASSFGTGLENTEAFFGQGTRLTVV.

The CDR3 here is CASSFSTDTQYF. The rearrangement joins TRBV12-3 or TRBV12-4 to TRBJ2-3. The CDR3 covers 12 residues.

This rearrangement joins TRBV5-5 to TRBJ1-1; the D call of TRBD1 rests on TCRdb alone, since no DNA is present to check it. The CDR3 is made up of 15 amino acids. CDR1 is SGHKS, CDR2 YYEKEE, per germline (reference sequence). Here the CDR3 reads CASSSPRQGSTEAFF.

The V call is TRBV6-6, the J call TRBJ1-5; the TRBD1 assignment by TCRdb is unverifiable without DNA. Looked up from germline, CDR1 is MNHNY and CDR2 is SVGAGI (reference sequence). The CDR3 extends over 14 amino acids. CDR3: CATQPGQGNQPQHF.

The chain carries TRBV12-3 or TRBV12-4 and TRBJ2-7; TCRdb selects TRBD1, and the lack of DNA leaves this call unchecked. The CDR3 covers 16 residues. The chain's CDR3 is CASSLTGGARTYEQYF.

V gene TRBV20-1 combines with J gene TRBJ2-7; TCRdb's D gene call, TRBD1, goes unchecked for lack of DNA. Germline V lookup: CDR1 DFQATT, CDR2 SNEGSKA (reference sequence). The CDR3 totals 11 residues. CDR3 in amino acids: CSAPPPYEQYF.

The chain recombines TRBV24-1 with TRBJ2-2; TCRdb reports TRBD1, a call that lacks DNA to check it against. Germline CDR1 and CDR2: KGHDR and SFDVKD. CDR3 length: 14 amino acids. The chain's CDR3 is CATSEGGRHGELFF.

The V call is TRBV7-6, the J call TRBJ2-5; TCRdb calls TRBD1, which cannot be checked without DNA. This CDR3 region has 16 residues. Germline loops: CDR1 SGHVS, CDR2 FNYEAQ. This CDR3 is CASSLGGGGPQETQYF.

The V and J genes are TRBV6-4 and TRBJ1-2; the D call of TRBD1 rests on TCRdb alone, since no DNA is present to check it. CDR1 is MRHNA, CDR2 SNTAGT, per germline. CDR3 length: 13 residues. CDR3 in amino acids: CASSDQGQNGYTF.

The rearrangement joins TRBV5-6 to TRBJ2-1; there is no DNA to check the TCRdb D call of TRBD2. The germline V gene has CDR1 SGHDT and CDR2 YYEEEE. The CDR3 runs to 15 residues. CDR3 sequence reads: CASRMSGSSYNEQFF.